A selection of T cell receptor beta chains follows, all from one sample in a study of CD8+ T cells in alopecia areata. Sequencing was performed with immunoSEQ multiplex PCR; in TCRdb, only in-frame clones are kept and a portion is missing. The sample consists of some 170,000 clones, roughly 60% of them appearing once. The sequenced sample was CD4+ T cells sorted from blood, obtained at approximately week 56, from a patient treated with tofacitinib. These receptors originate from a human donor with alopecia areata. The CDR3 runs from the conserved cysteine through the conserved F or W. A D gene is named only where the DNA matches it firmly. Size is stated for part of the rows, as once, few or many counts, or as a class when the clone is expanded.

clone size: NA; J gene: TRBJ2-1; V gene: TRBV5-1; D gene: TRBD1; CDR3 DNA: TGCGCCAGCAAGGGACAGAGATACAATGAGCAGTTCTTC; CDR3 protein: CASKGQRYNEQFF
clone size: NA; J gene: TRBJ2-1; V gene: TRBV4-1; D gene: NA; CDR3 DNA: TGCGCCAGCAGCCAAGATAAGGGCGGTACCTCCTACAATGAGCAGTTCTTC; CDR3 protein: CASSQDKGGTSYNEQFF
clone size: NA; J gene: TRBJ1-2; V gene: TRBV6-5; D gene: NA; CDR3 DNA: TGTGCCAGCAGGGGTTCAGTGGATGGCTACACCTTC; CDR3 protein: CASRGSVDGYTF
clone size: NA; J gene: TRBJ2-4; V gene: TRBV30; D gene: TRBD1; CDR3 DNA: TGTGCCTGGAGGCCAGAGGGGGCCAGACCCAAAAACATTCAGTACTTC; CDR3 protein: CAWRPEGARPKNIQYF
clone size: NA; J gene: TRBJ1-1; V gene: TRBV14; D gene: NA; CDR3 DNA: TGTGCCAGCAGCCAATGGTCGGGGGGTGAAGCTTTCTTT; CDR3 protein: CASSQWSGGEAFF
clone size: NA; J gene: TRBJ1-2; V gene: TRBV6-6; D gene: NA; CDR3 DNA: TGTGCGGCAGGACAGCTCTATGGCTACACCTTC; CDR3 protein: CAAGQLYGYTF
clone size: NA; J gene: TRBJ1-1; V gene: TRBV7-3; D gene: NA; CDR3 DNA: TGTGCCAGCAGCTTAAAGGAAGGAACTGAAGCTTTCTTT; CDR3 protein: CASSLKEGTEAFF
clone size: NA; J gene: TRBJ2-1; V gene: TRBV5-6; D gene: NA; CDR3 DNA: TGTGCCAGCAGCCCAATAGGCGGGTGGATTGTCATTGAGCAGTTCTTC; CDR3 protein: CASSPIGGWIVIEQFF
clone size: NA; J gene: TRBJ2-7; V gene: TRBV20-1; D gene: TRBD1; CDR3 DNA: TGCAGTGCTAGAGGAAAGGGGGCTATGTACTTC; CDR3 protein: CSARGKGAMYF
clone size: NA; J gene: TRBJ2-1; V gene: TRBV29-1; D gene: TRBD1; CDR3 DNA: TGCAGCGGGTCCGGGACAGGGGCCAGAGGTGAGCAGTTCTTC; CDR3 protein: CSGSGTGARGEQFF
clone size: NA; J gene: TRBJ2-7; V gene: TRBV29-1; D gene: NA; CDR3 DNA: TGCAGCGTTTACGGACAAGTTTACGAGCAGTACTTC; CDR3 protein: CSVYGQVYEQYF
clone size: NA; J gene: TRBJ1-2; V gene: TRBV5-1; D gene: NA; CDR3 DNA: TGCGCCAGCAGCTTGGCAGGACGGCGTTATGGCTACACCTTC; CDR3 protein: CASSLAGRRYGYTF
clone size: NA; J gene: TRBJ1-6; V gene: TRBV7-2; D gene: NA; CDR3 DNA: TGTGCCAGCAGCTACGGAAATTCACCCCTCCACTTT; CDR3 protein: CASSYGNSPLHF
clone size: few; J gene: TRBJ2-2; V gene: TRBV2; D gene: NA; CDR3 DNA: TGTGCCAGCCAGAGGGACTCCCCGAACACCGGGGAGCTGTTTTTT; CDR3 protein: CASQRDSPNTGELFF
clone size: NA; J gene: TRBJ1-6; V gene: TRBV30; D gene: TRBD1; CDR3 DNA: TGTGCCTGGATGACAGGGGGCTCCTATAATTCACCCCTCCACTTT; CDR3 protein: CAWMTGGSYNSPLHF
clone size: NA; J gene: TRBJ1-1; V gene: TRBV14; D gene: TRBD1; CDR3 DNA: TGTGCCAGCAGCCAAAGGACAGGGGGTTGGACTGAAGCTTTCTTT; CDR3 protein: CASSQRTGGWTEAFF
clone size: few; J gene: TRBJ2-5; V gene: TRBV29-1; D gene: NA; CDR3 DNA: TGCAGCGTTGCGTGGGGGCAGGAGACCCAGTACTTC; CDR3 protein: CSVAWGQETQYF
clone size: NA; J gene: TRBJ2-2; V gene: TRBV7-8; D gene: TRBD2; CDR3 DNA: TGTGCCAGCAGCTTAACGCGGGGGGGCCTTTCGGCGAACACCGGGGAGCTGTTTTTT; CDR3 protein: CASSLTRGGLSANTGELFF
clone size: few; J gene: TRBJ1-1; V gene: TRBV6-5; D gene: NA; CDR3 DNA: TGTGCCAGCAGTTACCTCCTCAGAAGGAACACTGAAGCTTTCTTT; CDR3 protein: CASSYLLRRNTEAFF
clone size: NA; J gene: TRBJ1-1; V gene: TRBV7-9; D gene: NA; CDR3 DNA: TGTGCCAGCAGTGGGACGAACACTGAAGCTTTCTTT; CDR3 protein: CASSGTNTEAFF
clone size: NA; J gene: TRBJ1-4; V gene: TRBV29-1; D gene: TRBD1; CDR3 DNA: TGCAGCGTTGAAGATCGCGGACAGGGGACTGAACTAGGAAAACTGTTTTTT; CDR3 protein: CSVEDRGQGTELGKLFF
clone size: NA; J gene: TRBJ1-5; V gene: TRBV30; D gene: TRBD1; CDR3 DNA: TGTGCCTGGTCAGGACAGGGGGGACAGCCCCAGCATTTT; CDR3 protein: CAWSGQGGQPQHF
clone size: few; J gene: TRBJ2-2; V gene: TRBV29-1; D gene: NA; CDR3 DNA: TGCAGCGTTGCGGGCAGAAGCACCGGGGAGCTGTTTTTT; CDR3 protein: CSVAGRSTGELFF
clone size: NA; J gene: TRBJ1-2; V gene: TRBV28; D gene: NA; CDR3 DNA: TGTGCCAGCAGTTCCCGGACTTTCTATGGCTACACCTTC; CDR3 protein: CASSSRTFYGYTF
clone size: few; J gene: TRBJ2-1; V gene: TRBV29-1; D gene: TRBD1; CDR3 DNA: TGCAGCGCTTTGGGTCCGGGACAGGGTTTCAATGAGCAGTTCTTC; CDR3 protein: CSALGPGQGFNEQFF
clone size: NA; J gene: TRBJ2-7; V gene: TRBV30; D gene: NA; CDR3 DNA: TGTGCCTGGCATCGAGCGGGCTCCTACGAGCAGTACTTC; CDR3 protein: CAWHRAGSYEQYF
clone size: NA; J gene: TRBJ2-7; V gene: TRBV29-1; D gene: NA; CDR3 DNA: TGCAGCGTACAGGGTCGATGGCCCTACGAGCAGTACTTC; CDR3 protein: CSVQGRWPYEQYF
clone size: NA; J gene: TRBJ1-5; V gene: TRBV4-2; D gene: TRBD1; CDR3 DNA: TGTGCCAGCAGCCAGGGGGACAGGGATAGCAATCAGCCCCAGCATTTT; CDR3 protein: CASSQGDRDSNQPQHF
clone size: NA; J gene: TRBJ2-5; V gene: TRBV4-1; D gene: TRBD2; CDR3 DNA: TGCGCCAGCAGCCAAACGCGACTAGCGGGGGGAGAGACCCAGTACTTC; CDR3 protein: CASSQTRLAGGETQYF
clone size: few; J gene: TRBJ1-5; V gene: TRBV29-1; D gene: TRBD1; CDR3 DNA: TGCAGCGTTGCGGAGGGGGCGGGCAATCAGCCCCAGCATTTT; CDR3 protein: CSVAEGAGNQPQHF
clone size: once; J gene: TRBJ1-4; V gene: TRBV15; D gene: NA; CDR3 DNA: TGTGCCACCAGCAGCCAGGGTCTGGGGTTAGGGGAAAAACTGTTTTTT; CDR3 protein: CATSSQGLGLGEKLFF
clone size: NA; J gene: TRBJ1-2; V gene: TRBV7-8; D gene: TRBD1; CDR3 DNA: TGTGCCATCCAGGACAGGGTGGGCTATGGCTACACCTTC; CDR3 protein: CAIQDRVGYGYTF
clone size: NA; J gene: TRBJ1-5; V gene: TRBV10-3; D gene: NA; CDR3 DNA: TGTGCCATCAGTGTTACAGGGTTTAGCAATCAGCCCCAGCATTTT; CDR3 protein: CAISVTGFSNQPQHF
clone size: NA; J gene: TRBJ1-2; V gene: TRBV30; D gene: TRBD1; CDR3 DNA: TGTGCCTCCCCTGGGACAGCTAACTATGGCTACACCTTC; CDR3 protein: CASPGTANYGYTF
clone size: NA; J gene: TRBJ2-5; V gene: TRBV18; D gene: NA; CDR3 DNA: TGTGCCAGCTCACCACGCACGCAAGAGACCCAGTACTTC; CDR3 protein: CASSPRTQETQYF
clone size: NA; J gene: TRBJ1-6; V gene: TRBV6-1; D gene: TRBD1; CDR3 DNA: TGTGCCAGTATTAGGACAGGGACTCATTCACCCCTCCACTTT; CDR3 protein: CASIRTGTHSPLHF
clone size: NA; J gene: TRBJ1-3; V gene: TRBV12-5; D gene: TRBD1; CDR3 DNA: TGTGCTAGTGGTTTGCCCCAGGGGGCTTCTGGAAACACCATATATTTT; CDR3 protein: CASGLPQGASGNTIYF